This T cell receptor (beta chain) appears in the sequencing data of a study of cytomegalovirus exposure and HLA in healthy donors. As for the study in general: Among about 179 million T cells, an earlier analysis found roughly 100 million unique TCR beta sequences. Study-wide results and limits: In a later analysis, TCR beta V- and J-gene trimming was associated with a missense DCLRE1C variant. Later findings reportedly placed an Asian-associated ancestry cluster below the approximately 650-donor mean for N-insertions.

The V and J ends lost 5 bases and 1 base respectively, with 9 bases between them. This CDR3 has 13 residues. Germline V gives CDR1 SEHNR, CDR2 FQNEAQ (reference sequence). Vbeta (60) and Jbeta (13) primers were used in the PCR. In the original analysis: In a later analysis, the count reached 80 million or so unique TCR beta chains, with roughly 9.9 million shared. Method: immunoSEQ multiplex PCR; TCRdb's copy keeps in-frame clones and lacks some. Clone size and the V and J calls come from that table; the DNA yielded D and trimming. Altogether 70,000 to 95,000 clones are present, approximately 76% being singletons, with the ten largest covering under 7%. As for this clone: What it binds is unknown.

The TCR was taken from a man aged 25 to 40 in good health and CMV-seropositive. What was sequenced was PBMCs. V is TRBV7-9 and J is TRBJ2-7, with D possibly being TRBD1 (6 bases). CDR3 coding DNA: TGTGCCAGCAGCACGACAGGTTCCTACGAGCAGTACTTC. This codes for CASSTTGSYEQYF.